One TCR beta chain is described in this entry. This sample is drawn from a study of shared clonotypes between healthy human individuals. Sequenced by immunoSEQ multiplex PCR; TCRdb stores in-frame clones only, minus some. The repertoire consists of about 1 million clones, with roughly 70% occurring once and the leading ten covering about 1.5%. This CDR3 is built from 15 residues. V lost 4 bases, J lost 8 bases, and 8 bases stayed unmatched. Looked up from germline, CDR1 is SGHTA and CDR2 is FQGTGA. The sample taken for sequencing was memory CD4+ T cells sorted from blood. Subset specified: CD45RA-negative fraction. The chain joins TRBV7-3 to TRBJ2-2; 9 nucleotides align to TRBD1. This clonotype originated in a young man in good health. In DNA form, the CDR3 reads TGTGCCAGCAGCTCGGGACAGGGAAAAGTAGGGGAGCTGTTTTTT. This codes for CASSSGQGKVGELFF.